This entry concerns a single T cell receptor (beta chain). The data stem from a study of control samples from healthy donors and cancer patients. The protocol was immunoSEQ multiplex PCR, while the TCRdb copy is restricted to in-frame clones and leaves out a portion. This sample yields tens of thousands of clones, of which 95% to 96% are seen a single time; around 1.9% belongs to the top ten. Trimming shortened V by 0 bases and J by 2 bases, and 7 bases separated the two germline ends. Germline-derived CDR1 and CDR2 are SGDLS and YYNGEE. The CDR3 extends over 14 amino acids. The receptor was isolated from a woman aged 25 to 45 in good health. V and J are TRBV9 and TRBJ2-3; D possibly corresponds to TRBD2 (5 bases). Source material: blood. CDR3 coding DNA: TGTGCCAGCAGCGTAGTTAGCGTCACAGATACGCAGTATTTT. Its translation: CASSVVSVTDTQYF.